This is a list of T cell receptor beta chains from one sample in a study of response to subunit inactivated influenza vaccine. TCRdb passed the RT-PCR reads through MiXCR, listing each CDR3 protein once. The sample yields some 800,000 distinct CDR3 sequences, approximately 21% seen once. This material consisted of PBMCs from blood, taken 5 days after vaccination. The receptors originated from a man aged 50-60 years who received an inactivated influenza vaccine. The CDR3 runs from the conserved cysteine through the conserved F or W. A D gene is named only where the DNA matches it firmly. Where a row states a size, it is once, few, many or the class of an expanded clone; other rows omit it.

.,.,TRBJ1-1,TRBV5-1,CASSLEVSLSNTEAFF,TGCGCCAGCAGCTTGGAGGTCAGCCTCTCGAACACTGAAGCTTTCTTT
TRBD2,many,TRBJ2-1,TRBV5-6,CASSLPSGAYNEQFF,TGTGCCAGCAGCTTGCCTAGCGGGGCCTACAATGAGCAGTTCTTC
TRBD1,.,TRBJ2-1,TRBV5-1,CASSLEPGGSHEQFF,TGCGCCAGCAGCTTGGAACCAGGGGGAAGCCATGAGCAGTTCTTC
.,few,TRBJ1-1,TRBV7-6,CASSLAGGPLNTEAFF,TGTGCCAGCAGCTTAGCGGGAGGACCGTTGAACACTGAAGCTTTCTTT
TRBD2,.,TRBJ2-3,TRBV5-1,CASSLVPGTSGVDTQYF,TGCGCCAGCAGCTTGGTACCCGGGACTAGCGGGGTCGATACGCAGTATTTT
.,few,TRBJ2-3,TRBV30,CAWAFGEGTDTQYF,TGTGCCTGGGCCTTCGGGGAGGGCACAGATACGCAGTATTTT
.,many,TRBJ2-7,TRBV28,CASSKPRESSYEQYF,TGTGCCAGCAGTAAACCCAGGGAGAGCTCCTACGAGCAGTACTTC
.,few,TRBJ2-7,TRBV20-1,CSARDSGQTYEQYF,TGCAGTGCTAGAGATTCCGGGCAAACCTACGAGCAGTACTTC
.,few,TRBJ2-1,TRBV20-1,CSARPVTYNEQFF,TGCAGTGCCCGCCCTGTAACCTACAATGAGCAGTTCTTC
.,few,TRBJ2-2,TRBV15,CATSPDRVSTGELFF,TGTGCCACCAGTCCGGACAGAGTTTCCACCGGGGAGCTGTTTTTT
.,few,TRBJ2-5,TRBV13,CASSLKSGEETQYF,TGTGCCAGCAGCTTAAAGTCAGGGGAGGAGACCCAGTACTTC